The following is a TCR beta chain sequence with its context. What it binds is not known. TCRdb fed the RT-PCR reads into MiXCR, producing one record per CDR3 protein. The sample includes some 800,000 distinct CDR3 sequences, less than 25% of them seen just once. The record originates from a study of response to subunit inactivated influenza vaccine. Notes on the study in general: Authors suggested that a seasonal influenza vaccination recruits few new T cells each time.

Looked up from germline, CDR1 is KGHDR and CDR2 is SFDVKD. This CDR3 is built from 17 residues. The germline V and J ends were trimmed by 4 bases and 4 bases, with 16 bases remaining between them. The source was PBMCs from blood, collected around 5 days after vaccination. This receptor was obtained from a man in his fifties or sixties who received an inactivated influenza vaccine. The genes are TRBV24-1 and TRBJ2-6, with D perhaps TRBD1 or TRBD2 (5 bases each). The CDR3 spells CATSDPRGPLGANVLTF. The CDR3 DNA follows: TGTGCCACCAGTGACCCCCGGGGCCCATTGGGGGCCAACGTCCTGACTTTC.